This TCR beta chain emerged from a study of cytomegalovirus exposure and HLA in healthy donors. In the PCR, 60 Vbeta and 13 Jbeta primers were used. The method was immunoSEQ multiplex PCR; TCRdb's version includes in-frame clones alone and lacks a portion of them. The table shows 200,000 or so clones, with more than 70% occurring only once. Concerning this clone: Antigen specificity is unknown.

Trimming removed 5 bases from V and 2 bases from J, with 11 bases in between. This CDR3 contains 14 residues. Germline assignment: CDR1 SGHAT and CDR2 FQNNGV. Study results and limitations: Data from an earlier analysis indicated that most TCR beta V segments were productive either about 90% or about 30% of the time. Later analysis found that TCR beta chains associated with HLA were more clonally expanded than other, equally common chains.

This receptor was identified in a boy aged 5 to 17 in good health and CMV-seronegative. Material for sequencing was PBMCs. This sequence joins TRBV11-2 and TRBJ2-3; possible D gene TRBD2, 6 bases. The DNA for the CDR3 is TGTGCCAGCAGCCCCGGACTAACCACAGATACGCAGTATTTT. It encodes CASSPGLTTDTQYF.